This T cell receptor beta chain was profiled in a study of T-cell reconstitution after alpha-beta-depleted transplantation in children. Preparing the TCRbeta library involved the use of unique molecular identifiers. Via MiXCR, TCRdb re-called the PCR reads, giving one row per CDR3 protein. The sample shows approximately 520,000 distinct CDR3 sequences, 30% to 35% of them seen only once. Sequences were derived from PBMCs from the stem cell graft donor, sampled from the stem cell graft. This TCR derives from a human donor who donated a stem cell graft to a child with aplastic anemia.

DNA of the CDR3: TGTGCCTGGAGACGCTGGGATACGCAGTATTTT. Encoded protein: CAWRRWDTQYF. The chain uses TRBV30 and TRBJ2-3; no clear D gene. The germline gives CDR1 GTSNPN, CDR2 SVGIG (reference sequence). V lost 3 bases and J 6 bases, leaving 7 bases between the germline ends. The CDR3 runs 11 residues. The full variable domain, its missing parts supplied by reference TRBV30 and TRBJ2-3, is SQTIHQWPATLVQPVGSPLSLECTVEGTSNPNLYWYRQAAGRGLQLLFYSVGIGQISSEVPQNLSASRPQDRQFILSSKKLLLSDSGFYLCAWRRWDTQYFGPGTRLTVL.